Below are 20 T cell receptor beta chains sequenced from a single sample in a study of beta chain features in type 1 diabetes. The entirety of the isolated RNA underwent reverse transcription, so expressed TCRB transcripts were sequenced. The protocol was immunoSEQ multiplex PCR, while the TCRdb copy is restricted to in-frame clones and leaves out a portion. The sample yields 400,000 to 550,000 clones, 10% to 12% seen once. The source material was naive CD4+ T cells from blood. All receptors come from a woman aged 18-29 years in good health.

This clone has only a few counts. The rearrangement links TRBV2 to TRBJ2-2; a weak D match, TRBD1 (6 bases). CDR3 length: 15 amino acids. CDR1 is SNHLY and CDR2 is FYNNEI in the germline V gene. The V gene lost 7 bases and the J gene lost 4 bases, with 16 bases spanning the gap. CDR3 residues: CASTPNTGITGELFF. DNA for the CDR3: TGTGCCAGCACCCCGAACACAGGGATCACCGGGGAGCTGTTTTTT.

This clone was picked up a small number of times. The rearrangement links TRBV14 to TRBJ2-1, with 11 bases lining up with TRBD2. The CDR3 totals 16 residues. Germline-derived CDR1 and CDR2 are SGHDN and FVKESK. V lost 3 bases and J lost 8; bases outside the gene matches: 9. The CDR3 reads CASSHYIAGGVYEQFF. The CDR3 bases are TGTGCCAGCAGCCACTATATAGCGGGAGGGGTTTATGAGCAGTTCTTC.

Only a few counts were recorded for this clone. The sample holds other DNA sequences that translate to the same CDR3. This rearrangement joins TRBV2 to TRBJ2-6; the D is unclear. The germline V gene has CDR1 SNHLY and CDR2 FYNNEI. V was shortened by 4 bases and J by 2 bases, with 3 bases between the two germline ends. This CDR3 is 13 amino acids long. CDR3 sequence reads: CASSGTGANVLTF. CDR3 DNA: TGTGCCAGCAGTGGTACTGGGGCCAACGTCCTGACTTTC.

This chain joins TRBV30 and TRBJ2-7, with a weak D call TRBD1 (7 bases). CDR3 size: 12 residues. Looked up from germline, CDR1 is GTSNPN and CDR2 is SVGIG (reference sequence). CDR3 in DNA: TGTGGGGCCGGCAGGGGGAGGTACGAGCAGTACTTC. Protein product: CGAGRGRYEQYF.

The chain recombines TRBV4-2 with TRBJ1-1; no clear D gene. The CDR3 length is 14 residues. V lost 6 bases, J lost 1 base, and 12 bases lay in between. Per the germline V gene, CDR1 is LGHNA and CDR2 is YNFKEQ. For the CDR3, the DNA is TGTGCCAGCAGTTCAGAGGATAGGAACACTGAAGCTTTCTTT. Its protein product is CASSSEDRNTEAFF.

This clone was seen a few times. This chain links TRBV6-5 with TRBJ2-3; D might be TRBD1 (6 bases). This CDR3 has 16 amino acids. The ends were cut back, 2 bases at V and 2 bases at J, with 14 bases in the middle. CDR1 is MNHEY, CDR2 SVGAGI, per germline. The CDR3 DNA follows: TGTGCCAGCAGTTACGTCACAGGGACCCCCACAGATACGCAGTATTTT. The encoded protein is CASSYVTGTPTDTQYF.

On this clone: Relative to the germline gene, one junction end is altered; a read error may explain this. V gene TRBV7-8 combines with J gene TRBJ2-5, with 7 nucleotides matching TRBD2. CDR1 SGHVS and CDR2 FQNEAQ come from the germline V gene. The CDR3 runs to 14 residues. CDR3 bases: TGTGCCAGCAGCATAGCGGACCGGGAGGCGACCCAGTACTTC. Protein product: CASSIADREATQYF.

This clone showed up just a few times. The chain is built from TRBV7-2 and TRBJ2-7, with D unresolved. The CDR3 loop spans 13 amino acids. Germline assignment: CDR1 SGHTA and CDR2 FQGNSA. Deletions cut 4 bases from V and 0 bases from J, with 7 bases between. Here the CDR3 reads CASSWMGSYEQYV. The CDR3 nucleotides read TGTGCCAGCAGCTGGATGGGCTCCTACGAGCAGTACGTC.

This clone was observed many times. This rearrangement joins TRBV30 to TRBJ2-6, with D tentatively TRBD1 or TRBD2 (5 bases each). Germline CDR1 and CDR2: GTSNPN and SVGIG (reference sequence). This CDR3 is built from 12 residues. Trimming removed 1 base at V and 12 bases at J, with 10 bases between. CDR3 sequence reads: CAWSDWGPVLTF. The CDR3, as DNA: TGTGCCTGGAGTGACTGGGGACCCGTCCTGACTTTC.

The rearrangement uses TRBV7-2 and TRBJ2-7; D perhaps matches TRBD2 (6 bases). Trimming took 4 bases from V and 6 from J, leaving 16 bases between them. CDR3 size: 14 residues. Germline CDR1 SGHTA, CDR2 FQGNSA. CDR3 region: CASSSYAGGGEQYV. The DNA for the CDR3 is TGTGCCAGCAGCTCGTACGCCGGGGGAGGCGAGCAGTACGTC.

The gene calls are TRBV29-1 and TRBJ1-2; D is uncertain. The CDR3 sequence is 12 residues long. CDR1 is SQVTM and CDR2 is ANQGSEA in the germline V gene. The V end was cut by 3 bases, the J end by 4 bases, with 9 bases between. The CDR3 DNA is TGCAGCGTTGATAGTCTTCTCTATGGCTACACCTTC. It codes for CSVDSLLYGYTF.

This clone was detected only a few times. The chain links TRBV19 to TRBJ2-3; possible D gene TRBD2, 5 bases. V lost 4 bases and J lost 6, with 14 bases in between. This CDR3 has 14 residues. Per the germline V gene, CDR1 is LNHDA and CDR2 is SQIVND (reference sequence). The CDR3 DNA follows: TGTGCCAGTAGTACGGTGGACTCAACGGATACGCAGTATTTT. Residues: CASSTVDSTDTQYF. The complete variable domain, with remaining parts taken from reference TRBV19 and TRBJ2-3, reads DGGITQSPKYLFRKEGQNVTLSCEQNLNHDAMYWYRQDPGQGLRLIYYSQIVNDFQKGDIAEGYSVSREKKESFPLTVTSAQKNPTAFYLCASSTVDSTDTQYFGPGTRLTVL.

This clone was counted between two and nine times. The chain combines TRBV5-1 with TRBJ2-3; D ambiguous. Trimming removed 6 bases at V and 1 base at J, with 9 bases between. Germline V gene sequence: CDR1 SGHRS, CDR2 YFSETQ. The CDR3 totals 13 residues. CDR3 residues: CASKMGRTDTQYF. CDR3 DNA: TGCGCCAGCAAGATGGGCCGCACAGATACGCAGTATTTT.

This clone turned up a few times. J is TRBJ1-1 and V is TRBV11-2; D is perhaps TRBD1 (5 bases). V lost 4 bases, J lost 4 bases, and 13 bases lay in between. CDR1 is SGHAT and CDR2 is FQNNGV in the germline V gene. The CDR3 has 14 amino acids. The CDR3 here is CASSSRDRSTEAFF. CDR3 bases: TGTGCCAGCAGCTCCCGGGACCGTAGCACTGAAGCTTTCTTT.

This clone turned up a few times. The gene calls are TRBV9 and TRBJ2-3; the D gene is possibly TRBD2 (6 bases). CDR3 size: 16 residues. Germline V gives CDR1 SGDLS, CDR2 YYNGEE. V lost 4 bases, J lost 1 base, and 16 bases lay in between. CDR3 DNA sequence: TGTGCCAGCAGCAAAAGGCCGGGGGTTGGCACAGATACGCAGTATTTT. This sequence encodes CASSKRPGVGTDTQYF.

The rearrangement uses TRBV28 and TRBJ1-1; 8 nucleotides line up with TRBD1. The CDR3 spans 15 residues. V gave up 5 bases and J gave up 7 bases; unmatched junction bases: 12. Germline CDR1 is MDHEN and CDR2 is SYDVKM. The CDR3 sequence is CASSRWTGTLYEAFF. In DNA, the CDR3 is TGTGCCAGCAGTAGGTGGACAGGGACCCTTTATGAAGCTTTCTTT. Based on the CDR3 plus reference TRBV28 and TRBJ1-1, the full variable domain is DVKVTQSSRYLVKRTGEKVFLECVQDMDHENMFWYRQDPGLGLRLIYFSYDVKMKEKGDIPEGYSVSREKKERFSLILESASTNQTSMYLCASSRWTGTLYEAFFGQGTRLTVV.

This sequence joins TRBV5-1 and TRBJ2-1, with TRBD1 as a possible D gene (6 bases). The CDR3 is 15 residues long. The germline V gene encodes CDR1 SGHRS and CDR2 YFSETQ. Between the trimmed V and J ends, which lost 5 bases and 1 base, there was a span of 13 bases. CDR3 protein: CASSSLGGSYNEQFF. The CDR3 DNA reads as TGCGCCAGCAGTAGCTTAGGGGGTTCCTACAATGAGCAGTTCTTC. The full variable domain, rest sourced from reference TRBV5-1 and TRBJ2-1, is KAGVTQTPRYLIKTRGQQVTLSCSPISGHRSVSWYQQTPGQGLQFLFEYFSETQRNKGNFPGRFSGRQFSNSRSEMNVSTLELGDSALYLCASSSLGGSYNEQFFGPGTRLTVL.

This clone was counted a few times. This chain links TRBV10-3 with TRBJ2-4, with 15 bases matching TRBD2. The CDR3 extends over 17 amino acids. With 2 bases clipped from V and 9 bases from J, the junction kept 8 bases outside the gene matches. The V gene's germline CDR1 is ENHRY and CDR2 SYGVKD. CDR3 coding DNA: TGTGCCATCAGTGAGCCGGGACTAGCGGGGGGAGTTGGCATTCAGTACTTC. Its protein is CAISEPGLAGGVGIQYF.

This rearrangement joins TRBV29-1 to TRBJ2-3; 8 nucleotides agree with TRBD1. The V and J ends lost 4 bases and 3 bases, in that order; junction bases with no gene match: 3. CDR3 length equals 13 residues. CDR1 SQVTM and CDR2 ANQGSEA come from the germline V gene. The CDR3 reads CSVATGGTDTQYF. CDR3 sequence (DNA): TGCAGCGTTGCAACAGGGGGGACAGATACGCAGTATTTT.

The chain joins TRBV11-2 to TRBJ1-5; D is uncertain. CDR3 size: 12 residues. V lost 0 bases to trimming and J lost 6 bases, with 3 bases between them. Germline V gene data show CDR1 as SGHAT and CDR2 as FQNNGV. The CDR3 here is CASSLDAQPQHF. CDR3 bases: TGTGCCAGCAGCTTAGACGCTCAGCCCCAGCATTTT.